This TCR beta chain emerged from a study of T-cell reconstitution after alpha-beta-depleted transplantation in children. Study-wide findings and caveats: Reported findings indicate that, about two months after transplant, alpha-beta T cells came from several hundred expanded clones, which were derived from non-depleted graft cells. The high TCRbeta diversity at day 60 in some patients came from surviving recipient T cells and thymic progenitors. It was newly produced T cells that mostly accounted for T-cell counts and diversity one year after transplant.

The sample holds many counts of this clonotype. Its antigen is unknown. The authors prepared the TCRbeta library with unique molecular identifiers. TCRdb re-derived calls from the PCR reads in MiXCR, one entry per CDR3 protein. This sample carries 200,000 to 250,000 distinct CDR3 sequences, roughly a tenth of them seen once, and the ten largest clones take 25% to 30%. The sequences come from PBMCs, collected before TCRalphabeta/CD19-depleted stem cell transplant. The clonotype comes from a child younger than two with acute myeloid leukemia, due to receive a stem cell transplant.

This CDR3 is CASSLAMSAGSGIQYF. DNA of the CDR3: TGTGCCAGCAGCTTAGCCATGAGCGCGGGCTCGGGCATTCAGTACTTC. V is TRBV7-9 and J is TRBJ2-4; the D gene is possibly TRBD2 (5 bases). In germline, CDR1 is SEHNR, CDR2 FQNEAQ (reference sequence). Trimming took 0 bases from V and 9 from J, leaving 18 bases between them. The CDR3 is 16 amino acids.